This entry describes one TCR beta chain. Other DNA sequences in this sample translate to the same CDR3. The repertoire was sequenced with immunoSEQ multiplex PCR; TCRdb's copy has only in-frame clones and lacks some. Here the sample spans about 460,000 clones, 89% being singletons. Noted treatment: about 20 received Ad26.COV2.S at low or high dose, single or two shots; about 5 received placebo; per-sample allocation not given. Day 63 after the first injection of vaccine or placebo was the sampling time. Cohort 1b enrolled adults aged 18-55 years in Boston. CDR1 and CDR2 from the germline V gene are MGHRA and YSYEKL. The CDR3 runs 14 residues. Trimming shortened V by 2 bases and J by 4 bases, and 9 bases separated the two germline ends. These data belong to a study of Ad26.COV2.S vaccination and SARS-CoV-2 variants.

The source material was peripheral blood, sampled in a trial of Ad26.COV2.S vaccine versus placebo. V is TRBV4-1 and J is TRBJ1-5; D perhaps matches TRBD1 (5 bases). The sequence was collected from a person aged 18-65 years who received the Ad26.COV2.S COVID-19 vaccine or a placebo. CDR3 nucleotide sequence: TGCGCCAGCAGCCAATGGGACGGTAATCAGCCCCAGCATTTT. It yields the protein CASSQWDGNQPQHF.